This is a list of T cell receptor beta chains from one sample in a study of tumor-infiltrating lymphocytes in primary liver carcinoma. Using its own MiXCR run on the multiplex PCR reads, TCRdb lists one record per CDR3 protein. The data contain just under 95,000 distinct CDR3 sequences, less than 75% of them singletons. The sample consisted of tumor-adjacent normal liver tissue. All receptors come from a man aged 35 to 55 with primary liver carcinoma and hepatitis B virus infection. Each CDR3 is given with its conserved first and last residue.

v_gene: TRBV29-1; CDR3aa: CSVVVDGTEAFF
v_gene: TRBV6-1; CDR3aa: CASSTELAAYEEYF
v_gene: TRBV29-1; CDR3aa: CSVALRDCNTEAFF
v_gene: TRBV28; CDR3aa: CASSLGQGYSLTF
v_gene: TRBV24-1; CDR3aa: CATSDPGTGGHNEQFF
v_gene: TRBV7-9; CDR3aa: CASSPNRVPDEQYF
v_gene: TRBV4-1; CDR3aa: CASSQDRAGGGESQYF
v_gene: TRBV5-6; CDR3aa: CASSLLRNSPLHF
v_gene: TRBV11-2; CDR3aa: CASSYTDTQYF
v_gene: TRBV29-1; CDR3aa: CSAPRTGGTEAFF
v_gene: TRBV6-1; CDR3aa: CVSSERGQDQPQRF
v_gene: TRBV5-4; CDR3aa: CASRLAGGAWETQYF
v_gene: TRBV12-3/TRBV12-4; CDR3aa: CANSFLATSGSSYNEQFF
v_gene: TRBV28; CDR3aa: CASRQSGTAYKQYF
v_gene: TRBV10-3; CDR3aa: CAISGRGGNTEAFF
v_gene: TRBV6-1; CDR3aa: CASRRLQGANNSPLHF
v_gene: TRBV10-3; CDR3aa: CAISRDELAQYF
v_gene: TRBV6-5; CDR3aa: CASSSTGGFEAFF
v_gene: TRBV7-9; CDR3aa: CASSARTGGNTGELFF
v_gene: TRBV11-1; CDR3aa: CASSLGTGYNEQFF
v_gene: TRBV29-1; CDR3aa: CSVGQGEDEQFF
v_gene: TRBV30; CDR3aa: CAWKRGALVAFF